This T cell receptor (beta chain) was profiled in a study of early T cells in non-severe SARS-CoV-2 infection. About the study: The study sequenced bulk RNA from unsorted whole blood, with chains unpaired.

Germline CDR1 and CDR2: MNHEY and SVGEGT. The CDR3 consists of 13 residues. cDNA molecules, individually, were tagged with unique molecular identifiers. TCRdb reprocessed the 5' RACE reads via MiXCR and lists one record per CDR3 protein. The sample shows tens of thousands of distinct CDR3 sequences, under 15% of them seen only once. This clonotype has ten or more counts. Its antigen is as yet unknown. Germline is not matched at one junction end, which may reflect a read error. Study results and caveats: The matching step, a VDJdb search, favored anti-spike CD8 responses and missed private and CD4 specificities.

The TCR sequence derives from an adult who was a healthcare worker with PCR-confirmed SARS-CoV-2 infection or an uninfected control (not recorded which). This sequence joins TRBV6-2 or TRBV6-3 and TRBJ2-3, with 10 bases that match TRBD2. This specimen was whole blood, taken at baseline. CDR3 residues: CASRDTGTSEGNF. The CDR3 coding sequence is TGTGCCAGCAGAGACACCGGGACTAGCGAAGGAAATTTT.